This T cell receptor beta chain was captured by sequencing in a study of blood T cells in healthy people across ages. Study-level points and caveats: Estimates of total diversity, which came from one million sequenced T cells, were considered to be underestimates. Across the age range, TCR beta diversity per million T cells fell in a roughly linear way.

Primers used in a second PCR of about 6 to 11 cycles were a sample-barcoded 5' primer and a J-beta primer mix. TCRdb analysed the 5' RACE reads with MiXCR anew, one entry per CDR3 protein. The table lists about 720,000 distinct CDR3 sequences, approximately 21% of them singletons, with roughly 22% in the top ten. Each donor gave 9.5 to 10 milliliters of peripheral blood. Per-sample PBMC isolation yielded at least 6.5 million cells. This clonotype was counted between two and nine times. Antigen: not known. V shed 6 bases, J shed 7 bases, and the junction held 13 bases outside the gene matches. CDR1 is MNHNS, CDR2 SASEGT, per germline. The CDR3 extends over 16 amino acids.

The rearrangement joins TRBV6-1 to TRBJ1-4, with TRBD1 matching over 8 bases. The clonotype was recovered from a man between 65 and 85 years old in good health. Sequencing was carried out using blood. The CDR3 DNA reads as TGTGCCAGCAGCCATCGCCAGGGGGCGTCGGGTGAAAAACTGTTTTTT. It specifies CASSHRQGASGEKLFF.